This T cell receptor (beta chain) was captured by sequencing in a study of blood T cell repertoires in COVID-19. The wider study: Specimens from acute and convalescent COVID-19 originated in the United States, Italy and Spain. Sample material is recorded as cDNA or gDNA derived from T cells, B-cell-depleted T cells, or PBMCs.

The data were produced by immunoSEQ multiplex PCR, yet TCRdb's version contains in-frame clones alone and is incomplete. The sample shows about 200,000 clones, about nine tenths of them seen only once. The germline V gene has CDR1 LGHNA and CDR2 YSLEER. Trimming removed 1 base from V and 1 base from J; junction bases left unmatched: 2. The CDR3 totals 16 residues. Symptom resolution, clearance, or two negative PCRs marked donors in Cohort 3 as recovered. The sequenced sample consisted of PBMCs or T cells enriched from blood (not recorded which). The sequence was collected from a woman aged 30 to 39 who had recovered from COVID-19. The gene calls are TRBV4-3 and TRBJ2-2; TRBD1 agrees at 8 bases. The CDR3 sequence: CASSQAGTGNTGELFF. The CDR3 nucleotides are TGCGCCAGCAGCCAAGCAGGGACAGGGAACACCGGGGAGCTGTTTTTT.